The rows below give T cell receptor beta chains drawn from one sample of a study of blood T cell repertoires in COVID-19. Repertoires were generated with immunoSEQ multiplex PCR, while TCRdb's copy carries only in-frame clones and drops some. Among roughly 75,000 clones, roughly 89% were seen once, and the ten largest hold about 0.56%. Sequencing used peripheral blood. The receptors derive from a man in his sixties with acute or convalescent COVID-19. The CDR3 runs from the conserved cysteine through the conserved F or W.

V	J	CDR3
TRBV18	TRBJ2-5	CASSPEGETQYF
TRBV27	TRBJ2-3	CASSPRGVSTDTQYF
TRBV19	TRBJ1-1	CASSRHKNTEAFF
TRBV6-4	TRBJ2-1	CASSDSLAGRMNEQFF
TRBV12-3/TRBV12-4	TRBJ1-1	CASSLPGTEAFF
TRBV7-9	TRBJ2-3	CASSLDSNTQYF
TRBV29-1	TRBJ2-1	CSVSGTGRFNEQFF
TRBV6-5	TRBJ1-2	CASTMTGYGYTF
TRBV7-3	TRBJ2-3	CASSFGTSGTDTQYF
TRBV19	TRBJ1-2	CASSMDTRFYGYTF
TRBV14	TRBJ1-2	CASSRDREGYTF
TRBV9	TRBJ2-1	CASSTQEGPYNEQFF
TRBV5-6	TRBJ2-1	CASSRTSGSNEQFF
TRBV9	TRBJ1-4	CASSVGQGGGLEKLFF
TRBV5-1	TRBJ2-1	CASRTGTGVYNEQFF
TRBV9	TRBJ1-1	CASSVAGTGLMGAEAFF